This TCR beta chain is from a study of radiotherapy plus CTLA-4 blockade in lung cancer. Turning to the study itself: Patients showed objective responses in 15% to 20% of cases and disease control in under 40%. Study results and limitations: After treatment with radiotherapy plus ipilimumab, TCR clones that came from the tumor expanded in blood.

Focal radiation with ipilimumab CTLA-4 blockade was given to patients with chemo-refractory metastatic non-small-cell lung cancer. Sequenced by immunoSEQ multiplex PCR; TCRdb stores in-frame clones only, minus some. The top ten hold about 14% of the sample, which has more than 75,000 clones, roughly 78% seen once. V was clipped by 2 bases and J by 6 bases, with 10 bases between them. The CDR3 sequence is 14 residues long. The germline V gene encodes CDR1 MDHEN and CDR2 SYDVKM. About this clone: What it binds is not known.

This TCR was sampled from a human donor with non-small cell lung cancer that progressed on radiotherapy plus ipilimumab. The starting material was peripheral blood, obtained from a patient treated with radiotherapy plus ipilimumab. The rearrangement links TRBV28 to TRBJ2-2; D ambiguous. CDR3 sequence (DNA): TGTGCCAGCAGTTTAGGGCCCGGCGCCGGGGAGCTGTTTTTT. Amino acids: CASSLGPGAGELFF.